This T cell receptor beta chain came from a study of post-analysis software for immune sequencing data. Study-wide results and limits: Higher frequency in patients than in controls was seen for roughly five TRBV segments, with TRBV5-6, TRBV5-1 and TRBV20-1 among them.

TCR beta libraries were prepared from cDNA with unique molecular identifiers. TCRdb re-derived calls from the PCR reads in MiXCR, one entry per CDR3 protein. The sample lists 500,000 to 600,000 distinct CDR3 sequences, 44% occurring once. This CDR3 has 13 amino acids. V dropped 2 bases and J dropped 7; count of bases not matched to a gene: 1. In germline, CDR1 is KGHDR, CDR2 SFDVKD. This clonotype is a singleton in its sample. The antigen is not known. The sample comprised blood. The J gene is TRBJ2-1, the V gene TRBV24-1, with 7 bases identical to TRBD1. This sequence originates from a girl between 5 and 17 years old with multiple sclerosis. CDR3 in amino acids: CATSDWTGNEQFF. CDR3 sequence (DNA): TGTGCCACCAGTGATTGGACAGGAAATGAGCAGTTCTTC.